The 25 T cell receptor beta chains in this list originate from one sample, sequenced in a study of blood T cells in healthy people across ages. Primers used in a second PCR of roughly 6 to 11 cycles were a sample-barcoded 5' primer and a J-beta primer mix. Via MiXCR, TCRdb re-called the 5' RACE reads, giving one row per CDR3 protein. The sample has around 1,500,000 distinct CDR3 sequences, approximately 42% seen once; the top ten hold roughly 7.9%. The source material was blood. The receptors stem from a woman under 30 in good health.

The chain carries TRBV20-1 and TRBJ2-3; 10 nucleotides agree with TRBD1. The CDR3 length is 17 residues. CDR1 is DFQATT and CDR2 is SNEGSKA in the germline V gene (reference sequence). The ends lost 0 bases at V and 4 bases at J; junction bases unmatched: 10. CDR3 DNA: TGCAGTGCTAGAGACCCGGGCCGGGACAGGGGTGCAGATACGCAGTATTTT. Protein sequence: CSARDPGRDRGADTQYF.

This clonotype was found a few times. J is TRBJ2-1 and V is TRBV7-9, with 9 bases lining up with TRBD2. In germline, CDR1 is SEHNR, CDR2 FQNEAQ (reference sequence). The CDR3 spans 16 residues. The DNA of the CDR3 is TGTGCAAGTAGGGGGGCTAGCGGGACTGGCTCGATTGAGCAGTTCTTC. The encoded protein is CASRGASGTGSIEQFF.

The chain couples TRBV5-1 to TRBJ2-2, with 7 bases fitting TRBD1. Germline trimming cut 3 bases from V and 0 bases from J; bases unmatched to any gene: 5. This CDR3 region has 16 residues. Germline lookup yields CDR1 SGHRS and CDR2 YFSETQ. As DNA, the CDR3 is TGCGCCAGCAGCTCACACGGACAGGCGAACACCGGGGAGCTGTTTTTT. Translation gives CASSSHGQANTGELFF.

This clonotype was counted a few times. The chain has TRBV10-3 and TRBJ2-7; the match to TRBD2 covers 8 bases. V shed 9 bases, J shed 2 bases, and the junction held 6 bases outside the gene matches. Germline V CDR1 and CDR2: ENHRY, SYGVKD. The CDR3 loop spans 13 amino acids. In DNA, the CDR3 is TGTGCCATTTCCTCGGGAGGGGCCTACGAGCAGTACTTC. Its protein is CAISSGGAYEQYF.

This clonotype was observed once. CDR3 sequence reads: CASSRNRETEAFF. CDR3 coding DNA: TGTGCCAGCAGTCGGAACAGGGAAACTGAAGCTTTCTTT. The chain recombines TRBV7-8 with TRBJ1-1, with D possibly being TRBD1 (6 bases). The ends were cut back, 6 bases at V and 5 bases at J, with 13 bases in the middle. The CDR3 loop spans 13 amino acids. The germline CDR1 and CDR2 sequences are SGHVS and FQNEAQ.

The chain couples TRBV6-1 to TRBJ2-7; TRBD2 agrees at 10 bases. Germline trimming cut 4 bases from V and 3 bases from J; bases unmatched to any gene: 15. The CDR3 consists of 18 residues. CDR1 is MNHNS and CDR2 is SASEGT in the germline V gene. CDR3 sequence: CASSALAGVLSASYEQYF. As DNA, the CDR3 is TGTGCCAGCAGTGCCCTAGCGGGAGTTCTCTCAGCAAGCTACGAGCAGTACTTC.

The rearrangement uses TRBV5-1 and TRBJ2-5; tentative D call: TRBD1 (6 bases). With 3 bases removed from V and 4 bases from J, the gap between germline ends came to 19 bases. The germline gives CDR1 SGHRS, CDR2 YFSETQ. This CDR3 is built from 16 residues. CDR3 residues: CASSSLGHREGETQYF. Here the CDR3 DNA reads TGCGCCAGCAGCTCCCTGGGACATCGCGAGGGAGAGACCCAGTACTTC.

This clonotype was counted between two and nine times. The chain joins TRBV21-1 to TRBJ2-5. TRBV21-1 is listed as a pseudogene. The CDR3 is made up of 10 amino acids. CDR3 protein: CASSNQTQYF. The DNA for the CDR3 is TGTGCCAGCAGCAATCAGACCCAGTACTTC.

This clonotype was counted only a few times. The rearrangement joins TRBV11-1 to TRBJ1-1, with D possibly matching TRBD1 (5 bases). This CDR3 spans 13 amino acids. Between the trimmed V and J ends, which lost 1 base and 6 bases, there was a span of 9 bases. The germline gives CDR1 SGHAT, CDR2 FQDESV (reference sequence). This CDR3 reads CASSLGGDPEAFF. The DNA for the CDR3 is TGTGCCAGCAGCTTAGGTGGGGACCCTGAAGCTTTCTTT.

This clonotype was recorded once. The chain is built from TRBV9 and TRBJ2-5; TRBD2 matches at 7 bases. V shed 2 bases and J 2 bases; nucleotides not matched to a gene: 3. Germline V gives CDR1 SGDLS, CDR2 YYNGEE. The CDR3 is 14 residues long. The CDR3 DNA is TGTGCCAGCAGCGTTCACGGGGGGCAAGAGACCCAGTACTTC. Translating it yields CASSVHGGQETQYF.

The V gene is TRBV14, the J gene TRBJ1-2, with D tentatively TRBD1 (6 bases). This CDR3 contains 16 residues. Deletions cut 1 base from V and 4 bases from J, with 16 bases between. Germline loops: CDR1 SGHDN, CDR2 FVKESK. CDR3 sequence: CASSQGTAGPLYGYTF. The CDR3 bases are TGTGCCAGCAGCCAAGGGACAGCCGGGCCCCTCTATGGCTACACCTTC.

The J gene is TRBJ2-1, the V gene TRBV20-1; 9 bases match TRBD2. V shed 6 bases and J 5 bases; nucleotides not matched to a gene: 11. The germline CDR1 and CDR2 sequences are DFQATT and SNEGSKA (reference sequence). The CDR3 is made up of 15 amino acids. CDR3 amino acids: CSARPTSGRDNEQFF. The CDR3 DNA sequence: TGCAGTGCCAGACCGACTAGCGGTCGAGACAATGAGCAGTTCTTC.

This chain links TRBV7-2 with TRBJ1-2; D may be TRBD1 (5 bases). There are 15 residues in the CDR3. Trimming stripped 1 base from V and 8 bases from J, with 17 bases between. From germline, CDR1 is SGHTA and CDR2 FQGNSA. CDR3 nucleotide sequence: TGTGCCAGCAGCTTAGAGGGTACGGGGGGAAGAGGCTACACCTTC. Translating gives CASSLEGTGGRGYTF.

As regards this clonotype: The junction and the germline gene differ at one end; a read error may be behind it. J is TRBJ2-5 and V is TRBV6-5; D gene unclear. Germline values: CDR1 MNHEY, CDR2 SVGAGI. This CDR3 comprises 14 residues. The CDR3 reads CAGSYSQLQETQYF. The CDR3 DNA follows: TGTGCCGGCAGTTACTCGCAGCTCCAAGAGACCCAGTACTTC.

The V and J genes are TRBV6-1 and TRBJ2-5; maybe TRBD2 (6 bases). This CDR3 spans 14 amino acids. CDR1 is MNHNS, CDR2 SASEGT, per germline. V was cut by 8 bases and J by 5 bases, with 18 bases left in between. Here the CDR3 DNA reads TGTGCCAGCTCCCCCGGAGCGGGTCGGGAGACCCAGTACTTC. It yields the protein CASSPGAGRETQYF.

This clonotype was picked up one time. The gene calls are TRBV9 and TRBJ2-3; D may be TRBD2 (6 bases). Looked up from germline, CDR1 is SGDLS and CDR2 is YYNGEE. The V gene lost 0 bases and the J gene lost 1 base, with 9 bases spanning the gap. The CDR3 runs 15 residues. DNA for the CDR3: TGTGCCAGCAGCGTAGGGGACTTTCGCACAGATACGCAGTATTTT. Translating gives CASSVGDFRTDTQYF.

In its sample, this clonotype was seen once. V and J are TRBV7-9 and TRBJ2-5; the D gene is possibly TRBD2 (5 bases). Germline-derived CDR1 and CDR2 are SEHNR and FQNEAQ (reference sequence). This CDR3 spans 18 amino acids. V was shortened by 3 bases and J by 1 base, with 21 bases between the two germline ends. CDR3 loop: CASSFRKRSLAFQETQYF. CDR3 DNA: TGTGCCAGCAGCTTTAGAAAGCGGAGCTTAGCCTTCCAAGAGACCCAGTACTTC.

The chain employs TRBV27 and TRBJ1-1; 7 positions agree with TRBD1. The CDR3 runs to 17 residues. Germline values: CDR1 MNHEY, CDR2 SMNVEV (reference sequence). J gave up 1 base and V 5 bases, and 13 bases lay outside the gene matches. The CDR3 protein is CASSRTLGQTTNTEAFF. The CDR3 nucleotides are TGTGCCAGCAGTAGAACATTGGGACAGACCACGAACACTGAAGCTTTCTTT.

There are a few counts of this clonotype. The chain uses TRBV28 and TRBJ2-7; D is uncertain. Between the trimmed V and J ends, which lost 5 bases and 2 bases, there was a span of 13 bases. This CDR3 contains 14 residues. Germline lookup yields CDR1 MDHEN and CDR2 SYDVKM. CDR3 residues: CASSPSEPPYEQYF. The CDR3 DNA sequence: TGTGCCAGCAGTCCCTCAGAGCCACCCTACGAGCAGTACTTC.

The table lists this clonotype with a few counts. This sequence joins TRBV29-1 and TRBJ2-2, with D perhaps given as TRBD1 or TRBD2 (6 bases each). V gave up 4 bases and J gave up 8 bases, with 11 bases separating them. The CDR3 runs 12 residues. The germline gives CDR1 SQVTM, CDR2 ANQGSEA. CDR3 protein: CSVGGAAGELFF. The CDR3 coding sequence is TGCAGCGTTGGGGGGGCCGCGGGGGAGCTGTTTTTT.

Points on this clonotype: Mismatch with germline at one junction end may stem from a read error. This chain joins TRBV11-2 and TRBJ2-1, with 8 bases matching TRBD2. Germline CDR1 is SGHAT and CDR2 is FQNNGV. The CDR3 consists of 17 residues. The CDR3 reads CTSSLEVRLATYNEQFF. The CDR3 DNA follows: TGTACCAGCAGCTTAGAAGTACGACTAGCGACCTACAATGAGCAGTTCTTC.

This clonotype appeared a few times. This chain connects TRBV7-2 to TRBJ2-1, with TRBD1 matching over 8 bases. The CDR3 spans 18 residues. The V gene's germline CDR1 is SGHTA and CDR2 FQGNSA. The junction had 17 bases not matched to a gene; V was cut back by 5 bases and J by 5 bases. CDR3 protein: CASSPERAGGVPDNEQFF. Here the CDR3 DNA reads TGTGCCAGCAGCCCCGAGCGGGCAGGGGGCGTTCCCGACAATGAGCAGTTCTTC.

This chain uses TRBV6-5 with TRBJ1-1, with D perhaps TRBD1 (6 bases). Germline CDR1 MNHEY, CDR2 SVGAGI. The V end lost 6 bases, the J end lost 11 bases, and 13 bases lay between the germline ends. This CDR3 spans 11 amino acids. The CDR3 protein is CASSPGTRAFF. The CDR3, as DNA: TGTGCCAGCAGCCCCGGGACAAGGGCTTTCTTT.

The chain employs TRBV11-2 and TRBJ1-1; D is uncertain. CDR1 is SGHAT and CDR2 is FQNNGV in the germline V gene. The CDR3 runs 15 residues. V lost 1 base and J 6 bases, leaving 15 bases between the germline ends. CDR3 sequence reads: CASSLVAGPPAEAFF. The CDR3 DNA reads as TGTGCCAGCAGCTTAGTCGCGGGCCCACCGGCTGAAGCTTTCTTT.

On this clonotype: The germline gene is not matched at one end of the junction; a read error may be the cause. CDR3 sequence: CASSSTSGGFSTDTEYF. The CDR3 nucleotides are TGTGCCAGCAGTTCTACTAGCGGGGGTTTTAGCACAGATACGGAATATTTC. The genes are TRBV12-3 or TRBV12-4 and TRBJ2-3; 11 nucleotides match TRBD2. CDR3 length equals 17 residues.